The sequence of this T cell receptor beta chain was determined in a study of shared clonotypes between healthy human individuals. Measured with immunoSEQ multiplex PCR; TCRdb has only the in-frame clones, and not every one. The sample includes about 2,500,000 clones, 90% to 95% of them seen just once. Germline CDR1 is LNHDA and CDR2 is SQIVND (reference sequence). V lost 6 bases, J lost 2 bases, and 14 bases lay in between. The CDR3 extends over 14 amino acids. Healthy adults negative for HIV, lacking recent acute infections or vaccinations, served as donors. The sequence came from a young man in good health. Sequencing used naive CD4+ T cells sorted from blood. Subset described: CD45RA+ positively selected. This chain joins TRBV19 and TRBJ2-7; D remains ambiguous. DNA for the CDR3: TGTGCCAGTAGCGCCGGGCGCCTCCCCTACGAGCAGTACTTC. Residues: CASSAGRLPYEQYF.